This T cell receptor (beta chain) is drawn from a study of beta chain features in type 1 diabetes. As for the study in general: On cell yields, gender and age, patients and healthy donors were similar.

Isolated RNA was reverse transcribed in full, so expressed TCRB transcripts were sequenced. Naive, central memory and regulatory T cell samples yielded about 3.9 million reads on average. Repertoires were generated with immunoSEQ multiplex PCR, while TCRdb's copy carries only in-frame clones and drops some. The sample lists about 930,000 clones, roughly a sixth occurring once. Concerning this clone itself: Its specificity is not known.

The study's findings and limits: The question left open here concerned HLA type influencing TCRB rearrangement.

Trimming took off 3 bases at V and 8 bases at J, with 7 bases between the two ends. The CDR3 loop spans 11 amino acids. Germline lookup yields CDR1 SGHRS and CDR2 YFSETQ. The gene calls are TRBV5-1 and TRBJ2-3; tentative D call: TRBD2 (5 bases). The sequence was obtained from a woman aged 18-30 years in good health. Sequenced: naive CD4+ T cells from blood. As DNA, the CDR3 is TGCGCCAGCAGCTGGGAGAGTACGCAGTATTTT. Amino acid sequence: CASSWESTQYF.